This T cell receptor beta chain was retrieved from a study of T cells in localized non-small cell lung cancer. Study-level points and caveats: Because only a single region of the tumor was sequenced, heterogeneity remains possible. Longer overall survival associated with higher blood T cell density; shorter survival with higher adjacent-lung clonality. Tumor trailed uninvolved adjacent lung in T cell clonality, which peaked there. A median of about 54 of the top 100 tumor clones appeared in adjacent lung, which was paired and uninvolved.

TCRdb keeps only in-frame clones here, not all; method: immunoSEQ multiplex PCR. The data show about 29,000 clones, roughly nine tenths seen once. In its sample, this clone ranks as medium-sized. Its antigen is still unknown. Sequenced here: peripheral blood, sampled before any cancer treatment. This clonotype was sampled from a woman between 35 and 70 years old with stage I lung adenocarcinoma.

CDR3 sequence: CASSWGVGQPQHF. Here the CDR3 DNA reads TGTGCCAGCAGCTGGGGAGTGGGCCAGCCCCAGCATTTT. This chain joins TRBV7-8 and TRBJ1-5; D unclear. The CDR3 runs 13 residues. Germline values: CDR1 SGHVS, CDR2 FQNEAQ. The V end lost 4 bases, the J end lost 7 bases, and 11 bases lay between the germline ends. Combining the CDR3 with reference TRBV7-8 and TRBJ1-5 gives the whole variable domain GAGVSQSPRYKVAKRGQDVALRCDPISGHVSLFWYQQALGQGPEFLTYFQNEAQLDKSGLPSDRFFAERPEGSVSTLKIQRTQQEDSAVYLCASSWGVGQPQHFGDGTRLSIL.